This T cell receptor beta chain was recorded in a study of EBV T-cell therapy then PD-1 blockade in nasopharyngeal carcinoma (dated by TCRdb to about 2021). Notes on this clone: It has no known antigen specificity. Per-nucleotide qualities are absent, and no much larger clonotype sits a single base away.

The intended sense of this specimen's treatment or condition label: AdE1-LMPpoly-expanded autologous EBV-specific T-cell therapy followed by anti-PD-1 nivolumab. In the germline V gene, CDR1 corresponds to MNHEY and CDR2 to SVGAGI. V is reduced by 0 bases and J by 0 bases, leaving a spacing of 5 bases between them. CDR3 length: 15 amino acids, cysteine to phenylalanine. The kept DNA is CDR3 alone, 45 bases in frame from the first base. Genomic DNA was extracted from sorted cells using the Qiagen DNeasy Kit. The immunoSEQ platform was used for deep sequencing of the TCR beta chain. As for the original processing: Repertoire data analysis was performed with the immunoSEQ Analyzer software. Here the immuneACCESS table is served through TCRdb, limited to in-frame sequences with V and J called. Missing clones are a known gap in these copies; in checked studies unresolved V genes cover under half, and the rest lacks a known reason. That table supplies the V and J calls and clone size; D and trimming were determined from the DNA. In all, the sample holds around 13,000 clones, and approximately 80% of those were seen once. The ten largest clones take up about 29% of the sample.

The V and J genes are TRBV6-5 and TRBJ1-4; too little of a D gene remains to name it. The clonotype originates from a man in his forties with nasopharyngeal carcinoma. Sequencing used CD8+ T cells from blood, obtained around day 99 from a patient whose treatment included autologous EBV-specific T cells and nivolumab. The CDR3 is CASSYSETTNEKLFF. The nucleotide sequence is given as TGTGCCAGCAGTTACTCGGAAACAACTAATGAAAAACTGTTTTTT.